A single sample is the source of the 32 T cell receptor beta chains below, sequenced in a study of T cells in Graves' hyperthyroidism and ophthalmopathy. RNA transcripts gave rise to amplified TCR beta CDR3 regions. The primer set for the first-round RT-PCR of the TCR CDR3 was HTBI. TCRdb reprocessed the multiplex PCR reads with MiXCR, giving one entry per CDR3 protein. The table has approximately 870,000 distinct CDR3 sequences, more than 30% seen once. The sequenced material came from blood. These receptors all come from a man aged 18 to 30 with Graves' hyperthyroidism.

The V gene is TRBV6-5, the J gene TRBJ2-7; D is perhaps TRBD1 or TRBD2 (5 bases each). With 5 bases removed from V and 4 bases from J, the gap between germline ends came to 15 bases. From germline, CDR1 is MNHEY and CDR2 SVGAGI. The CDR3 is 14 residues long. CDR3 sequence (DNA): TGTGCCAGCAGTCAAAGGGGCGGGTCGTACGAGCAGTACTTC. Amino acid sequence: CASSQRGGSYEQYF.

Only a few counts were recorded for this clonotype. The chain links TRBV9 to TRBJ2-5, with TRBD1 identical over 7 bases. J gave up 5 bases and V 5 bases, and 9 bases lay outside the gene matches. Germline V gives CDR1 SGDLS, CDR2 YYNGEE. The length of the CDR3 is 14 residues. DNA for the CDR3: TGTGCCAGCAGTTACGGGACAGTGCCTGAGACCCAGTACTTC. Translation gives CASSYGTVPETQYF.

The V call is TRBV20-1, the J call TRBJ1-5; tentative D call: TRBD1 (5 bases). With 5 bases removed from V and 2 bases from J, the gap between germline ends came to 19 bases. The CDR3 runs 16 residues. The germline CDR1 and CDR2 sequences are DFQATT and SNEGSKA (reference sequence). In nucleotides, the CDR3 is TGCAGTGCTGGACGCTCCGGGGCGCGGGGCAATCAGCCCCAGCATTTT. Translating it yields CSAGRSGARGNQPQHF.

In DNA form, the CDR3 reads TGCGCCAGCACCGCCTCAGCGGGAGTATTGGGCGAGCAGTACTTC. Amino acids: CASTASAGVLGEQYF. This sequence joins TRBV4-1 and TRBJ2-7, with 8 positions matching TRBD2. CDR3 length: 15 residues. Losses at the gene ends were 7 bases for V and 6 bases for J; bases not matched to a gene: 14. Germline assignment: CDR1 MGHRA and CDR2 YSYEKL.

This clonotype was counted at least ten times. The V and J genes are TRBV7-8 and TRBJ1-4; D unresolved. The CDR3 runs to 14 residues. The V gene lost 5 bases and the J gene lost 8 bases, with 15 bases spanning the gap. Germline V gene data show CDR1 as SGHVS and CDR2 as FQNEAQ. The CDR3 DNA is TGTGCCAGCAGCCCCCGGGCCGCGAAGGAAAAACTGTTTTTT. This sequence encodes CASSPRAAKEKLFF.

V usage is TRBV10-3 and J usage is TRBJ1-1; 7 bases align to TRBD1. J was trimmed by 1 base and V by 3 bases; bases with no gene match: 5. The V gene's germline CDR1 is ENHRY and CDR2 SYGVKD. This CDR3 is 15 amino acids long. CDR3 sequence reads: CAISDHRGANTEAFF. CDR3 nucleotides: TGTGCCATCAGTGACCACAGGGGTGCGAACACTGAAGCTTTCTTT.

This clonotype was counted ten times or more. The CDR3 loop reads CSVADIHSNQPQHF. CDR3 coding DNA: TGCAGTGTGGCTGACATACATAGCAATCAGCCCCAGCATTTT. The chain recombines TRBV20-1 with TRBJ1-5; D uncertain. Trimming took 7 bases from V and 0 from J, leaving 13 bases between them. This CDR3 region has 14 residues. CDR1 and CDR2 (germline): DFQATT, SNEGSKA (reference sequence).

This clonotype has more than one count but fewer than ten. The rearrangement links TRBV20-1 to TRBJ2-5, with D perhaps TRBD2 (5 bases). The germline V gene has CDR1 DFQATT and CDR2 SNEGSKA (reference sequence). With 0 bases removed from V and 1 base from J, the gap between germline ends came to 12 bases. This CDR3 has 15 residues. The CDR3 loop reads CSARDLGRGQETQYF. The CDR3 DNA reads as TGCAGTGCTAGAGATCTCGGCCGGGGCCAAGAGACCCAGTACTTC.

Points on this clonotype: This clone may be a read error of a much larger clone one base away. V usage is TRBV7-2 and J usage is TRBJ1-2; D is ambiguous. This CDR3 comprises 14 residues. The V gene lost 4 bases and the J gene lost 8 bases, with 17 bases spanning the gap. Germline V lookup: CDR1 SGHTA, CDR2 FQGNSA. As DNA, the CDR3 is TGTGCCAGCAGCTCAGGAACAGTGTCGAAGGGCTACACCTTC. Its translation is CASSSGTVSKGYTF.

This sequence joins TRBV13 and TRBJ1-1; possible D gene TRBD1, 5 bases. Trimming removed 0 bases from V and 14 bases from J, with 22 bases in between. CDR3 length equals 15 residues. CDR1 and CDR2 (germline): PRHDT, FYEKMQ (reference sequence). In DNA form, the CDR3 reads TGTGCCAGCAGCTTAGGCGGGGGGGGTAACACTGCAGCCTTCTTT. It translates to CASSLGGGGNTAAFF.

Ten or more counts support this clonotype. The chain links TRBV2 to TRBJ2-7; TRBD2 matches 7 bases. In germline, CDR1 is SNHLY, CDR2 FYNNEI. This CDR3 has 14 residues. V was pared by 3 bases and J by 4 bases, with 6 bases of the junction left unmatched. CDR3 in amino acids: CASSDNLGGYEQYF. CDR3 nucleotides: TGTGCCAGCAGTGACAATTTGGGAGGGTACGAGCAGTACTTC.

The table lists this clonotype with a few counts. The CDR3 sequence: CASSSAVRGLNTEAFF. DNA for the CDR3: TGCGCCAGCAGCTCCGCCGTGCGGGGGCTGAACACTGAAGCTTTCTTT. The rearrangement uses TRBV5-1 and TRBJ1-1, with D maybe TRBD1 (6 bases). Germline V gene data show CDR1 as SGHRS and CDR2 as YFSETQ. V lost 3 bases and J lost 0, with 15 bases in between. The CDR3 is 16 residues long.

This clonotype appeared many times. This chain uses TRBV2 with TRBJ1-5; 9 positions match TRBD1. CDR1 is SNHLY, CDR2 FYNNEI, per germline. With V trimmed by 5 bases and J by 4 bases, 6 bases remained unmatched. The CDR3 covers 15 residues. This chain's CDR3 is CASSTDRGGNQPQHF. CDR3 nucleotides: TGTGCCAGCAGTACGGACAGGGGAGGGAATCAGCCCCAGCATTTT.

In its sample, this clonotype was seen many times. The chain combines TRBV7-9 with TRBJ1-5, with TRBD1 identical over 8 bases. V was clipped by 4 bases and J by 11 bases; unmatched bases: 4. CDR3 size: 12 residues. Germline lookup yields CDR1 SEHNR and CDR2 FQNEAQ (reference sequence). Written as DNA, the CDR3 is TGTGCCAGCAGCTCTCTGGACAGGGCCCAGCATTTT. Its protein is CASSSLDRAQHF.

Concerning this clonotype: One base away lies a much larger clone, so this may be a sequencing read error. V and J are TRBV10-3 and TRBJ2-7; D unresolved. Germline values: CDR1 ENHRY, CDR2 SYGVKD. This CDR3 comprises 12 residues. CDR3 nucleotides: TGTGCCATCAGTGACAGGACCTACGGGCAGTACTTC. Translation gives CAISDRTYGQYF.

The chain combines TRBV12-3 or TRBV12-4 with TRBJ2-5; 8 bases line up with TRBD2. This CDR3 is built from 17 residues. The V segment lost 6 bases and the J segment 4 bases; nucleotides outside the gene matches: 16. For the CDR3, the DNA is TGTGCCAGCAGCCAAGAAGGGTTAGCGGGGACCTCAGAGACCCAGTACTTC. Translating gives CASSQEGLAGTSETQYF.

The chain's CDR3 is CASSLAGGGLEKLFF. The CDR3 DNA reads as TGCGCCAGCAGCTTGGCCGGGGGCGGCTTGGAAAAACTGTTTTTT. The gene calls are TRBV5-1 and TRBJ1-4, with D perhaps TRBD1 (6 bases). The germline V gene encodes CDR1 SGHRS and CDR2 YFSETQ. V was clipped by 0 bases and J by 8 bases, with 14 bases between them. CDR3 length equals 15 residues.

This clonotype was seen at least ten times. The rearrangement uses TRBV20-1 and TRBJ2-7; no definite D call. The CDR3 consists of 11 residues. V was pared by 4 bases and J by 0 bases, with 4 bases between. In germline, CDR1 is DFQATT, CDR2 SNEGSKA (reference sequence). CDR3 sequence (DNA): TGCAGTGCTATGAACTCCTACGAGCAGTACTTC. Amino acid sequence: CSAMNSYEQYF.

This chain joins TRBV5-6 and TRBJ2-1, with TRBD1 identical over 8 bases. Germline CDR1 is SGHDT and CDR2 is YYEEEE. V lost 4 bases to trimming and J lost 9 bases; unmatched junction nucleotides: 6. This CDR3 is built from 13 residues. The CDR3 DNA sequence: TGTGCCAGCAGCGTTGACAGGGGCGGTGAGCAGTTCTTC. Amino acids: CASSVDRGGEQFF.

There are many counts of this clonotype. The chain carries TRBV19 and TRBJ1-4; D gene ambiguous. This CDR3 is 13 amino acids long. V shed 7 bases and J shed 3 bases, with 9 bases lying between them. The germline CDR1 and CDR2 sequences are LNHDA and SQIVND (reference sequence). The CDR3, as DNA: TGTGCCAGTAAGAGGAGTCCTAATGAAAAACTGTTTTTT. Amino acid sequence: CASKRSPNEKLFF.

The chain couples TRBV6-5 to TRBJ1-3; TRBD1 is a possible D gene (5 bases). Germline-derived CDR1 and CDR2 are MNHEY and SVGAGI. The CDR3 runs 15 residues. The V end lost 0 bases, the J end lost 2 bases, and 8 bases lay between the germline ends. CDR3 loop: CASSYSRGTGNTIYF. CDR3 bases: TGTGCCAGCAGTTACTCCCGGGGGACTGGAAACACCATATATTTT.

The CDR3 nucleotides are TGTGCCACCAGCAGAGATCGGAGCTGGCCTGAGCAGTTCTTC. Protein sequence: CATSRDRSWPEQFF. The V gene is TRBV15, the J gene TRBJ2-7; D is unresolved. The tail of the sequence fits TRBJ2-1 better, so the J call may be wrong. This CDR3 is built from 14 residues. CDR1 is LNHNV and CDR2 is YYDKDF in the germline V gene (reference sequence).

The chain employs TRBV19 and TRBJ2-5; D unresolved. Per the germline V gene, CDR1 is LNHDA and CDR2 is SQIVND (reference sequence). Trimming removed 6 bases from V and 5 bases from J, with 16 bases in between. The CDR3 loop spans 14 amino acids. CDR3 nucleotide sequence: TGTGCCAGTAGGCCCCGAGGTAGTCATGAGACCCAGTACTTC. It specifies CASRPRGSHETQYF. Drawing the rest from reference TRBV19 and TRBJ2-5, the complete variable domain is DGGITQSPKYLFRKEGQNVTLSCEQNLNHDAMYWYRQDPGQGLRLIYYSQIVNDFQKGDIAEGYSVSREKKESFPLTVTSAQKNPTAFYLCASRPRGSHETQYFGPGTRLLVL.

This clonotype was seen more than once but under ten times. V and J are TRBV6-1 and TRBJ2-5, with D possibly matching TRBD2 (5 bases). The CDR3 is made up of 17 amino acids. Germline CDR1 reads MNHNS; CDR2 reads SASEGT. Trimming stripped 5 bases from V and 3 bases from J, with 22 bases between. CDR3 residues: CASSQWAGSYEEETQYF. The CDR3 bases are TGTGCCAGCAGTCAATGGGCGGGCAGTTACGAAGAAGAGACCCAGTACTTC.

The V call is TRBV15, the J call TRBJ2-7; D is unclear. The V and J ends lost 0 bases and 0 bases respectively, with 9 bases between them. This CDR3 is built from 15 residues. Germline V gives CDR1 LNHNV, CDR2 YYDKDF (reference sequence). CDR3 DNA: TGTGCCACCAGCAGAGAGTTAGGAATCTCCTACGAGCAGTACTTC. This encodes CATSRELGISYEQYF.

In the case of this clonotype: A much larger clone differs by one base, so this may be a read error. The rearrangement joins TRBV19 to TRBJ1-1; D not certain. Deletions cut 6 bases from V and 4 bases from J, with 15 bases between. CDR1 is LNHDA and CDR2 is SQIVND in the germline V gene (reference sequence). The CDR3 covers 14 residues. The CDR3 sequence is CASSRGSTTTEAFF. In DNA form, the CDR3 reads TGTGCCAGTAGCCGAGGGTCTACGACCACTGAAGCTTTCTTT. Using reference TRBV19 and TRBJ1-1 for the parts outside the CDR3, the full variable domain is DGGITQSPKYLFRKEGQNVTLSCEQNLNHDAMYWYRQDPGQGLRLIYYSQIVNDFQKGDIAEGYSVSREKKESFPLTVTSAQKNPTAFYLCASSRGSTTTEAFFGQGTRLTVV.

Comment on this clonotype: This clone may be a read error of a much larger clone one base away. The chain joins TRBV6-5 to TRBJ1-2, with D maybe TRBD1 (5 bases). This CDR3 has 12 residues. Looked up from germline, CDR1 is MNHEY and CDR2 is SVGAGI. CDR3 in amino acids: CAGSYRDAGYTF. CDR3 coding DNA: TGTGCCGGCAGTTATCGGGACGCTGGCTACACCTTC.

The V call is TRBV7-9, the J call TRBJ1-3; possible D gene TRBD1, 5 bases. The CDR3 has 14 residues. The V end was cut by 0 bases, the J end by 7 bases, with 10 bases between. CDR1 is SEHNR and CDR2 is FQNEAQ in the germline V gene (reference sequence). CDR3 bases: TGTGCCAGCAGCTTAGCGGAGGGGAGGAACACCATATATTTT. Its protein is CASSLAEGRNTIYF.

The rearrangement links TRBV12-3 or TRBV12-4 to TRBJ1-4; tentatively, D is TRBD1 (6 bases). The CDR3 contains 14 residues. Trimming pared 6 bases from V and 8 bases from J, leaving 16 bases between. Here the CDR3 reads CASSPTGNLEKLFF. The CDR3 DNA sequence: TGTGCCAGCAGCCCTACAGGGAATCTAGAAAAACTGTTTTTT.

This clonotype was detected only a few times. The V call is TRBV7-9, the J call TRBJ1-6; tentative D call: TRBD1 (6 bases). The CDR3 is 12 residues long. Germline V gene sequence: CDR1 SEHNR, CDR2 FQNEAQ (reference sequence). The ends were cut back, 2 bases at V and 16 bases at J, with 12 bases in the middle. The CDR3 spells CASSLTGFSLHF. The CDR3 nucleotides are TGTGCCAGCAGCTTAACAGGGTTTTCTCTCCACTTT.

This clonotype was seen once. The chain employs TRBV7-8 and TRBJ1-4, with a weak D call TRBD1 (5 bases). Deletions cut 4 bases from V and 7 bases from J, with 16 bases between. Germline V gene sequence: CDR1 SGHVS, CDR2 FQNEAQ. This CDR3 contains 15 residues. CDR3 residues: CASSSSTGGTEKLFF. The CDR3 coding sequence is TGTGCCAGCAGCTCCTCCACTGGGGGGACTGAAAAACTGTTTTTT.

CDR3 protein: CSVPGRIYGYTF. DNA for the CDR3: TGCAGCGTTCCGGGCAGGATTTATGGCTACACCTTC. The J gene is TRBJ1-2, the V gene TRBV29-1; D is unclear. Germline-derived CDR1 and CDR2 are SQVTM and ANQGSEA. The CDR3 extends over 12 amino acids. Trimming removed 5 bases from V and 5 bases from J, with 12 bases in between. Drawing the rest from reference TRBV29-1 and TRBJ1-2, the complete variable domain is SAVISQKPSRDICQRGTSLTIQCQVDSQVTMMFWYRQQPGQSLTLIATANQGSEATYESGFVIDKFPISRPNLTFSTLTVSNMSPEDSSIYLCSVPGRIYGYTFGSGTRLTVV.